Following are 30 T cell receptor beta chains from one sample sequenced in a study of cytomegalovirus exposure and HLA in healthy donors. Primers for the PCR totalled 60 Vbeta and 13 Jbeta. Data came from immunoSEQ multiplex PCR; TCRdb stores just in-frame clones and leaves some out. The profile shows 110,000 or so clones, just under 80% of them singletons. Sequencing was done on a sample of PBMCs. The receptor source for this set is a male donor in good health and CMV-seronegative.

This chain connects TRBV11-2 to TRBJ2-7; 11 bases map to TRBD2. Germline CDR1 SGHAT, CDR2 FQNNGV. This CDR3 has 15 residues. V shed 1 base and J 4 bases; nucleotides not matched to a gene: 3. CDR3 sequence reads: CASSLGGLAEYEQYF. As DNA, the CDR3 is TGTGCCAGCAGCTTAGGGGGACTAGCGGAATACGAGCAGTACTTC.

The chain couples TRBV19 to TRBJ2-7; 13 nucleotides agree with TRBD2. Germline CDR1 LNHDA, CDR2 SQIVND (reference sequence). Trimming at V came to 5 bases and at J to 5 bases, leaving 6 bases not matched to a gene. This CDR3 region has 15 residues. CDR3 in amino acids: CASSAGTSGTHEQYF. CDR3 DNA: TGTGCCAGTAGTGCCGGGACTAGCGGGACTCACGAGCAGTACTTC. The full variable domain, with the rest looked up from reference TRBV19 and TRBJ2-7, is DGGITQSPKYLFRKEGQNVTLSCEQNLNHDAMYWYRQDPGQGLRLIYYSQIVNDFQKGDIAEGYSVSREKKESFPLTVTSAQKNPTAFYLCASSAGTSGTHEQYFGPGTRLTVT.

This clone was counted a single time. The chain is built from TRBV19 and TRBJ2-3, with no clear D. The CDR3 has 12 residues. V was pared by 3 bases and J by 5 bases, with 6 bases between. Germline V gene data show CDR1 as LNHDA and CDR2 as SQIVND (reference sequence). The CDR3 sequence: CASSIWQDTQYF. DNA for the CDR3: TGTGCCAGTAGTATTTGGCAAGATACGCAGTATTTT.

As DNA, the CDR3 is TGTGCCAGCAGTTACGGTTTGGGGGCGGACATTCAGTACTTC. Its translation: CASSYGLGADIQYF. This chain links TRBV6-6 with TRBJ2-4, with D perhaps TRBD1 (6 bases). Germline CDR1 and CDR2: MNHNY and SVGAGI (reference sequence). This CDR3 has 14 amino acids. V dropped 2 bases and J dropped 8 bases, with 13 bases sitting between them.

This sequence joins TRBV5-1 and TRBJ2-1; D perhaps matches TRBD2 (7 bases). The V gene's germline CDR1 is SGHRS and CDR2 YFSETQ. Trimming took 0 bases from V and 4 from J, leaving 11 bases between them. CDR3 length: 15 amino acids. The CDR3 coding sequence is TGCGCCAGCAGCTTGGGGGGGGGCGGATACAATGAGCAGTTCTTC. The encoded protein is CASSLGGGGYNEQFF. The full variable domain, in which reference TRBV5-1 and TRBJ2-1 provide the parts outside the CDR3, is KAGVTQTPRYLIKTRGQQVTLSCSPISGHRSVSWYQQTPGQGLQFLFEYFSETQRNKGNFPGRFSGRQFSNSRSEMNVSTLELGDSALYLCASSLGGGGYNEQFFGPGTRLTVL.

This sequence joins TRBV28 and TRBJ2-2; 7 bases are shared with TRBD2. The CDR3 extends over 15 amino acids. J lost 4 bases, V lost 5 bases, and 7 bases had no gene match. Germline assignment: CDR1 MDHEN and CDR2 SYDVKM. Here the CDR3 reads CASSVNLAVTGELFF. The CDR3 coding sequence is TGTGCCAGCAGTGTGAATCTAGCGGTCACCGGGGAGCTGTTTTTT. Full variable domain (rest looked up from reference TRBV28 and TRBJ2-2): DVKVTQSSRYLVKRTGEKVFLECVQDMDHENMFWYRQDPGLGLRLIYFSYDVKMKEKGDIPEGYSVSREKKERFSLILESASTNQTSMYLCASSVNLAVTGELFFGEGSRLTVL.

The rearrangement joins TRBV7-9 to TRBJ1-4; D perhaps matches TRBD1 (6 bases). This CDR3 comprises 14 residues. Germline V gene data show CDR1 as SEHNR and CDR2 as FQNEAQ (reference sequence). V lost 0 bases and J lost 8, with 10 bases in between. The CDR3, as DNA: TGTGCCAGCAGCTTAGCACAGGGTAGGGAAAAACTGTTTTTT. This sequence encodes CASSLAQGREKLFF. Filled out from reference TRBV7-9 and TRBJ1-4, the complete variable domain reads DTGVSQNPRHKITKRGQNVTFRCDPISEHNRLYWYRQTLGQGPEFLTYFQNEAQLEKSRLLSDRFSAERPKGSFSTLEIQRTEQGDSAMYLCASSLAQGREKLFFGSGTQLSVL.

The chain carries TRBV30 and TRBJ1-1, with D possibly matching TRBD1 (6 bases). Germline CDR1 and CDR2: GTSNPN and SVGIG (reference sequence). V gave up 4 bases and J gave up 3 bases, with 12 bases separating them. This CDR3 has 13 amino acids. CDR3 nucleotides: TGTGCCTGGAACAGGGAGGGGTACACTGAAGCTTTCTTT. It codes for CAWNREGYTEAFF.

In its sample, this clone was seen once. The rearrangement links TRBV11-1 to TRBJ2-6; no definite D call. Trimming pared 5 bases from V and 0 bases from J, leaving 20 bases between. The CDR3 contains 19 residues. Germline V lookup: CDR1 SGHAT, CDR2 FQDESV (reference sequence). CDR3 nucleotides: TGTGCCAGCAGCGGAGAAAAGTCCCGTACCCTCTCTGGGGCCAACGTCCTGACTTTC. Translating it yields CASSGEKSRTLSGANVLTF.

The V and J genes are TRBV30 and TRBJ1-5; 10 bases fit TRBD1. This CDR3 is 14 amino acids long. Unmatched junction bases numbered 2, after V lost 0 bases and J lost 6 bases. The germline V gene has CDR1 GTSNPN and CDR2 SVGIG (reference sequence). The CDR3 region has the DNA TGTGCCTGGAGTGTCGGACAGGGGGGTCAGCCCCAGCATTTT. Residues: CAWSVGQGGQPQHF.

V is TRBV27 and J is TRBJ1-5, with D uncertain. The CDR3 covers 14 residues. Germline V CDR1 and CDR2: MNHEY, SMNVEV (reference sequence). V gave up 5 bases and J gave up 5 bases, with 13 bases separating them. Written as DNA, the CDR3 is TGTGCCAGCAGTCGCTACCCCATCGATCAGCCCCAGCATTTT. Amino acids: CASSRYPIDQPQHF.

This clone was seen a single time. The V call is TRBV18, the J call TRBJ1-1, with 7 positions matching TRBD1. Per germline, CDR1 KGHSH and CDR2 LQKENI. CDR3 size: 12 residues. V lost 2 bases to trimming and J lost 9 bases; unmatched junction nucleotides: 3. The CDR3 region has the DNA TGTGCCAGCTCACCAGAGGGGGCGAAAGCTTTCTTT. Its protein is CASSPEGAKAFF.

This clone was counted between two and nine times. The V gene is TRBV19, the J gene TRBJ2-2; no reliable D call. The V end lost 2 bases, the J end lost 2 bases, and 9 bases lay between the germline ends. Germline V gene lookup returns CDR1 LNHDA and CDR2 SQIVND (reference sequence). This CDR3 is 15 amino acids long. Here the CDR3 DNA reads TGTGCCAGTAGTATAAGTACCACAAACACCGGGGAGCTGTTTTTT. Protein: CASSISTTNTGELFF.

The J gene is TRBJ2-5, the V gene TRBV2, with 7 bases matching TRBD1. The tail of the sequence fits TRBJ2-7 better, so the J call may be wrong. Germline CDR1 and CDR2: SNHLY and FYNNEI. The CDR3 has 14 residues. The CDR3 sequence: CASSDQGVTYEQYF. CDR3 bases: TGTGCCAGCAGTGACCAGGGGGTTACCTACGAGCAGTACTTC.

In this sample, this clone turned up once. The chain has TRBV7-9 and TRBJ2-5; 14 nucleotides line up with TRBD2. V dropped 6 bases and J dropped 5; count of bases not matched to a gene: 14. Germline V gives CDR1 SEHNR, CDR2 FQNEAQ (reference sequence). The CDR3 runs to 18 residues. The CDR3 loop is CASSFPGLAGVYGETQYF. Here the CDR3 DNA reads TGTGCCAGCAGTTTCCCGGGACTAGCGGGAGTCTATGGGGAGACCCAGTACTTC.

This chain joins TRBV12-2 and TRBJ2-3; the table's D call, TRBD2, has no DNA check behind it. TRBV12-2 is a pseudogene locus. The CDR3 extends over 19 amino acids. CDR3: CASRSSREGGRASADTQYF. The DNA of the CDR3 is TGTGCAAGTCGCTCTAGCCGGGAGGGCGGGAGGGCCAGCGCAGATACGCAGTATTTT.

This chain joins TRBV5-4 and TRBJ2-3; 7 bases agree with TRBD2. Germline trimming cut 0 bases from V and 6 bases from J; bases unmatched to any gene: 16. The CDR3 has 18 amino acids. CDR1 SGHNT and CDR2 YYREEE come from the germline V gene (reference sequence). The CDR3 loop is CASSLGGGGRDLRDTQYF. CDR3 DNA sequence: TGTGCCAGCAGCTTGGGGGGGGGTGGGAGGGACCTCCGGGATACGCAGTATTTT.

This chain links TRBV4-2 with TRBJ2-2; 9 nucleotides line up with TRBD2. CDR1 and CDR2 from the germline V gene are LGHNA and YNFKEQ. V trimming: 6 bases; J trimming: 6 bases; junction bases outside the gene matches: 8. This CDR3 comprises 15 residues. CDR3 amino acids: CASRPVAGAAGELFF. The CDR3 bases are TGTGCCAGCAGACCGGTAGCGGGAGCGGCCGGGGAGCTGTTTTTT.

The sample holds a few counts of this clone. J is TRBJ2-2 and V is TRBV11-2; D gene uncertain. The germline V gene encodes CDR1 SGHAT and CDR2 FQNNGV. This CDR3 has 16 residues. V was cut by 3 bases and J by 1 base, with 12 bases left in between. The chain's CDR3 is CASSFNPSRNTGELFF. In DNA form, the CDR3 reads TGTGCCAGCAGCTTCAACCCATCGAGGAACACCGGGGAGCTGTTTTTT.

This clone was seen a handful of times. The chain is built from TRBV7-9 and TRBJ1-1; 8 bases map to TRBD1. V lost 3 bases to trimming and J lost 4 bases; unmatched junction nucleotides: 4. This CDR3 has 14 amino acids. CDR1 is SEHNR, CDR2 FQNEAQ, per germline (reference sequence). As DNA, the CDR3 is TGTGCCAGCAGCTTTACAGGGGGGAGCACTGAAGCTTTCTTT. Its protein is CASSFTGGSTEAFF. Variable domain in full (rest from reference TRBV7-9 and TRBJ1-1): DTGVSQNPRHKITKRGQNVTFRCDPISEHNRLYWYRQTLGQGPEFLTYFQNEAQLEKSRLLSDRFSAERPKGSFSTLEIQRTEQGDSAMYLCASSFTGGSTEAFFGQGTRLTVV.

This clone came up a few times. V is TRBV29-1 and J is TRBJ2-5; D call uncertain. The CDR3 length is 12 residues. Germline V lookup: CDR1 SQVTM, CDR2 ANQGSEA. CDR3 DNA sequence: TGCAGTTCATTGACTTACACAGAGACCCAGTACTTC. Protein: CSSLTYTETQYF.

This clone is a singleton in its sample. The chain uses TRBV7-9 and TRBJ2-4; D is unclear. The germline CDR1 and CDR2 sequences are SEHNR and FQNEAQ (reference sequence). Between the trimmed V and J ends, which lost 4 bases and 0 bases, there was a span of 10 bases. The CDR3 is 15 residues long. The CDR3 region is CASSSSVIAKNIQYF. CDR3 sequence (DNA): TGTGCCAGCAGCTCCTCAGTTATAGCCAAAAACATTCAGTACTTC.

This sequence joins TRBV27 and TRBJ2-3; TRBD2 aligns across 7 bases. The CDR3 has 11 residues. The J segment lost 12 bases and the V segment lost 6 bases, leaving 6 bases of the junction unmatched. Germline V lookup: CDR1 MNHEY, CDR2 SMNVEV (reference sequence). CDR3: CASSLGLLQYF. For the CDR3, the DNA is TGTGCCAGCAGCCTGGGACTACTACAGTATTTT.

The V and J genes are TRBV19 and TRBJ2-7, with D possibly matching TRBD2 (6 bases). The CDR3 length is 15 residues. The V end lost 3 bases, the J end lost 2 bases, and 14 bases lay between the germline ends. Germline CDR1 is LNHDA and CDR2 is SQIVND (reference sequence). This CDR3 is CASSMSSRGTYEQYF. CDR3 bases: TGTGCCAGTAGTATGTCGAGTCGGGGGACCTACGAGCAGTACTTC.

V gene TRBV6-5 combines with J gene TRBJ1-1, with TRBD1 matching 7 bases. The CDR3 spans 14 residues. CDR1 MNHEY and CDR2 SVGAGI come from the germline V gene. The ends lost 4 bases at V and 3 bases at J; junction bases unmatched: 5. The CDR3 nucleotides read TGTGCCAGCAGTTCCAGGGGGAAAGACACTGAAGCTTTCTTT. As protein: CASSSRGKDTEAFF.

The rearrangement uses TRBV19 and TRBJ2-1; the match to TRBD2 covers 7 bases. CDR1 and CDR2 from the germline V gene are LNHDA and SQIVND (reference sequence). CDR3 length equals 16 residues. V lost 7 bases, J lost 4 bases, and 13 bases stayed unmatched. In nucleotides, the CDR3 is TGTGCCAGTACCCTAACCGGCGGGACTATATACAATGAGCAGTTCTTC. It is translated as CASTLTGGTIYNEQFF.

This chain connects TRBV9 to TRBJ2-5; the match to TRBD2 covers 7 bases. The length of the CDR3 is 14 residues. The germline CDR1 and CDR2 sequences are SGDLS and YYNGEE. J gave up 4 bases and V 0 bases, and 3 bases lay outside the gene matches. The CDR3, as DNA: TGTGCCAGCAGCGTAGAAGGGGAGGGAGAGACCCAGTACTTC. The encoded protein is CASSVEGEGETQYF.

The chain's CDR3 is CASSQYLGGSSYEQYF. DNA for the CDR3: TGCGCCAGCAGCCAATACCTAGGCGGTAGCTCCTACGAGCAGTACTTC. The chain is built from TRBV4-1 and TRBJ2-7; D gene unclear. Germline CDR1 reads MGHRA; CDR2 reads YSYEKL. The CDR3 loop spans 16 amino acids. The V gene lost 2 bases and the J gene lost 0 bases, with 14 bases spanning the gap.

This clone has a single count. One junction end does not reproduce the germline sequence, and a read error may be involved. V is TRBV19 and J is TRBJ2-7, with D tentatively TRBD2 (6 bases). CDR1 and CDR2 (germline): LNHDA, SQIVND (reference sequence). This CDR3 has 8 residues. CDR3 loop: CASSWGDF. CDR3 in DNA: TGTGCCAGTAGCTGGGGGGACTTC.

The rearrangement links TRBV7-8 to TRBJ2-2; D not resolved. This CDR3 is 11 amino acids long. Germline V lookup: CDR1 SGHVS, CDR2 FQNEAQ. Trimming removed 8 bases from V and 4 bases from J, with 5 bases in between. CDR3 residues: CASSGTGELFF. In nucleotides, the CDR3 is TGTGCCAGCTCGGGCACCGGGGAGCTGTTTTTT.